What follows is one T cell receptor beta chain and its context. Its cognate antigen is unknown. These data come from a study of T cells in narcolepsy. Study information: Donors had narcolepsy type 1 or type 2, or were healthy controls.

The CDR3 loop spans 15 amino acids. The V end lost 7 bases, the J end lost 4 bases, and 16 bases lay between the germline ends. Germline CDR1 reads SNHLY; CDR2 reads FYNNEI. Study conclusions and caveats: Autoreactive HCRT-specific and TRIB2-specific clonotypes were marked in same-patient CSF-versus-blood CD4+ comparisons. Reportedly, autoreactive clonotypes were serially detected in patients' blood but not controls'.

Repertoires were generated with immunoSEQ multiplex PCR, while TCRdb's copy carries only in-frame clones and drops some. The top ten hold approximately 1% of the sample, which has about 29,000 clones, approximately 89% seen once. The receptor's source is a human donor in good health. Sequencing was carried out using memory (CD45RA-) CD4+ T cells from blood. The rearrangement uses TRBV2 and TRBJ1-4, with TRBD1 as a possible D gene (6 bases). The chain's CDR3 is CASTPGGGGNEKLFF. CDR3 DNA sequence: TGTGCCAGCACCCCCGGGGGCGGGGGTAATGAAAAACTGTTTTTT. Full variable domain (outside the CDR3, taken from reference TRBV2 and TRBJ1-4): EPEVTQTPSHQVTQMGQEVILRCVPISNHLYFYWYRQILGQKVEFLVSFYNNEISEKSEIFDDQFSVERPDGSNFTLKIRSTKLEDSAMYFCASTPGGGGNEKLFFGSGTQLSVL.